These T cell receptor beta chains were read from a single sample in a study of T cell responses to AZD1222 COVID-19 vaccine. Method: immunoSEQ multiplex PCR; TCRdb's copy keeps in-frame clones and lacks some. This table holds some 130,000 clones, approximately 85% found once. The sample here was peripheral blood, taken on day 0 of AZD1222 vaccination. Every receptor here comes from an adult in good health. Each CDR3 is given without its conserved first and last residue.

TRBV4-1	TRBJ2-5	ASSQAVRQGFEETQY
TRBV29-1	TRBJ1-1	SASMYTEAF
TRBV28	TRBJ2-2	AIRFRRTDDTGELF
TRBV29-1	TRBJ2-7	SVEVGYEQY
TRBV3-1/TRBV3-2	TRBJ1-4	ASSQAQGGYGEKLF
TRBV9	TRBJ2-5	ASSVRSRETQY
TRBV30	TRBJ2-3	AWSYGGGRPADTQY
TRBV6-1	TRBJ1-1	ASSEVSDSEAF
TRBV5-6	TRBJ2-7	ASSTGLADYEQY
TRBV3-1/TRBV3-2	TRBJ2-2	ASSRTAQGQGMPGELF
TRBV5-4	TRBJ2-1	ASSPEEPASYNEQF
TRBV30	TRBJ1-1	AFSGGETEAF
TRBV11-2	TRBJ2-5	ASSLPPATQY
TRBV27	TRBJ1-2	ASSFKGVGGYT
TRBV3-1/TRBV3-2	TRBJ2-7	ASSQETLLSYEQY
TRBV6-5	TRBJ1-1	ASSYYGGSEAF
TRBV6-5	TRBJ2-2	ASSYVSTAYTGELF
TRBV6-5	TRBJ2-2	ASSKGADTGELF
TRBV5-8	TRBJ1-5	ASNWGNSGQPQH
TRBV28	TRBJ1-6	ASSPGQGAPPLH
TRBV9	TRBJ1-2	ASRQDHGYT
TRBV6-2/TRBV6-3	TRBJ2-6	ASSYFGANVLT
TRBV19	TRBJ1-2	ASSILRPYGYT
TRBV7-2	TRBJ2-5	ASSSIENQETQY
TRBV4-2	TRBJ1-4	ASSQGVTDDEKLF
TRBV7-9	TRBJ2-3	ASSLRSSTDTQY
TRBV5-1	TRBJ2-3	ASSLGSSSIGDTQY
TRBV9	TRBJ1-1	ASSGTGSSTEAF
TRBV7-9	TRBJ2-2	ASSPRQGYTGELF
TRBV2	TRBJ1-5	ASSEQGGQPQH
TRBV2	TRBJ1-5	ASSELAGDGQPQH
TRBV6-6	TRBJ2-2	ASRGQGESKSGELF